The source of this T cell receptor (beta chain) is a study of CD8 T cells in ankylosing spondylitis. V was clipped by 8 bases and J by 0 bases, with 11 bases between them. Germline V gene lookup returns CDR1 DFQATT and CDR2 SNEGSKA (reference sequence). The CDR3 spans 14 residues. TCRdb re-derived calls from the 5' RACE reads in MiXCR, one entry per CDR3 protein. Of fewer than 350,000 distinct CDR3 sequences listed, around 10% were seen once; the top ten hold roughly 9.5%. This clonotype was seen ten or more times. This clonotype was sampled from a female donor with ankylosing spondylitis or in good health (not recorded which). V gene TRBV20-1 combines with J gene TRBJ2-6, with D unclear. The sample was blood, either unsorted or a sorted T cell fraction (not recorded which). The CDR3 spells CSPTRSSGANVLTF. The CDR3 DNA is TGCAGTCCAACGAGGAGCTCTGGGGCCAACGTCCTGACTTTC.